Listed below are T cell receptor beta chains from one sample, sequenced in a study of blood T cells in healthy people across ages. TCRdb re-derived calls from the 5' RACE reads in MiXCR, one entry per CDR3 protein. The sample has under 1,100,000 distinct CDR3 sequences, approximately 25% seen once. These data were likewise used in another study, on T cells of mothers and their children.

The specimen was blood. The receptors come from a girl aged 2 to 9 in good health. CDR3s include the opening cysteine and the closing phenylalanine or tryptophan. Each record gives: CDR3 protein, CDR3 DNA, J gene, clone size, D gene, V gene. D genes are given only for firm matches. Expanded clones get a size class; other rows say once, few or many, or leave the size out.

CASSFSGNEKLFF | TGCGCCAGCAGCTTTTCGGGGAATGAAAAACTGTTTTTT | TRBJ1-4 | - | - | TRBV5-1
CASSLTSQYEKLFF | TGTGCCAGCAGCTTGACATCCCAGTATGAAAAACTGTTTTTT | TRBJ1-4 | few | - | TRBV7-9
CASSLTDNTEAFF | TGTGCCAGCAGTTTAACCGACAACACTGAAGCTTTCTTT | TRBJ1-1 | - | - | TRBV28
CASYFTDTQYF | TGTGCCAGCTACTTCACAGATACGCAGTATTTT | TRBJ2-3 | - | - | TRBV6-6
CASSLVVNMGEQYF | TGTGCCAGCAGCTTAGTTGTGAATATGGGCGAGCAGTACTTC | TRBJ2-7 | - | - | TRBV7-2
CASSVPQREFLEQFF | TGTGCCAGCAGTGTCCCTCAGCGGGAGTTTCTTGAGCAGTTCTTC | TRBJ2-1 | - | TRBD2 | TRBV12-3/TRBV12-4
CSARDLGGDYNEQFF | TGCAGTGCTAGAGATTTGGGGGGGGACTACAATGAGCAGTTCTTC | TRBJ2-1 | - | TRBD2 | TRBV20-1
CASSQLGGHGEQYF | TGCGCCAGCAGCCAATTGGGGGGCCACGGGGAGCAGTACTTC | TRBJ2-7 | - | - | TRBV4-3
CSVLYGTGSKYF | TGCAGCGTCCTTTATGGGACAGGGAGTAAGTACTTC | TRBJ2-7 | few | TRBD1 | TRBV29-1
CASSVGVVHEQYF | TGTGCCAGCAGCGTAGGGGTTGTCCACGAGCAGTACTTC | TRBJ2-7 | - | - | TRBV9
CASSSWGEPQHF | TGTGCCAGCAGCTCATGGGGGGAGCCCCAGCATTTT | TRBJ1-5 | - | - | TRBV7-6
CASSLTSGGGANVLTF | TGTGCCAGCAGCCTAACCTCAGGTGGCGGGGCCAACGTCCTGACTTTC | TRBJ2-6 | - | - | TRBV6-1
CASSPRTSGSYEQYF | TGTGCCAGCAGTCCTCGAACTAGCGGTTCCTACGAGCAGTACTTC | TRBJ2-7 | few | TRBD2 | TRBV5-1
CASSRSLSEKLFF | TGTGCCAGCAGTCGATCCCTGAGTGAAAAACTGTTTTTT | TRBJ1-4 | - | - | TRBV12-3/TRBV12-4
CSVVWLYYGYTF | TGCAGCGTTGTTTGGTTATACTATGGCTACACCTTC | TRBJ1-2 | few | - | TRBV29-1
CSVEALRGTGANVLTF | TGCAGCGTTGAAGCCTTGCGGGGCACTGGGGCCAACGTCCTGACTTTC | TRBJ2-6 | few | - | TRBV29-1
CASSQGTSGGEQYF | TGTGCCAGCAGCCAAGGGACTAGCGGCGGGGAGCAGTACTTC | TRBJ2-5 | few | TRBD2 | TRBV7-2
CASSLGDSFNQPQHF | TGCGCCAGCAGCTTGGGGGACAGCTTCAATCAGCCCCAGCATTTT | TRBJ1-5 | few | TRBD1 | TRBV5-1
CASSPGGRNSSGANVLTF | TGTGCCAGCAGCCCCGGTGGCAGGAACAGCTCTGGGGCCAACGTCCTGACTTTC | TRBJ2-6 | - | - | TRBV14
CASARELNEQYF | TGTGCCAGCGCGCGAGAATTGAACGAGCAGTACTTC | TRBJ2-7 | few | - | TRBV18
CAISGTEGAGSHEQYF | TGTGCCATCAGTGGAACGGAGGGGGCAGGGAGCCACGAGCAGTACTTC | TRBJ2-7 | many | - | TRBV10-3
CASSQVLRTGTQYF | TGCGCCAGCAGCCAAGTTCTCCGGACAGGCACGCAGTATTTT | TRBJ2-3 | few | TRBD1 | TRBV4-1
CASSLGAFTDTQYF | TGTGCCAGCAGCCTTGGGGCCTTCACAGATACGCAGTATTTT | TRBJ2-3 | few | - | TRBV7-8
CAISGGSEGTETQYF | TGTGCCATCAGTGGGGGTAGTGAGGGGACGGAGACCCAGTACTTC | TRBJ2-5 | - | - | TRBV10-3
CASTTPQSTRDRGSTGELFF | TGTGCCAGCACAACCCCCCAGAGCACCCGGGACAGGGGGTCCACCGGGGAGCTGTTTTTT | TRBJ2-2 | - | TRBD1 | TRBV11-1
CASSAGGREAFF | TGTGCCAGCTCCGCCGGGGGACGTGAAGCTTTCTTT | TRBJ1-1 | - | - | TRBV18